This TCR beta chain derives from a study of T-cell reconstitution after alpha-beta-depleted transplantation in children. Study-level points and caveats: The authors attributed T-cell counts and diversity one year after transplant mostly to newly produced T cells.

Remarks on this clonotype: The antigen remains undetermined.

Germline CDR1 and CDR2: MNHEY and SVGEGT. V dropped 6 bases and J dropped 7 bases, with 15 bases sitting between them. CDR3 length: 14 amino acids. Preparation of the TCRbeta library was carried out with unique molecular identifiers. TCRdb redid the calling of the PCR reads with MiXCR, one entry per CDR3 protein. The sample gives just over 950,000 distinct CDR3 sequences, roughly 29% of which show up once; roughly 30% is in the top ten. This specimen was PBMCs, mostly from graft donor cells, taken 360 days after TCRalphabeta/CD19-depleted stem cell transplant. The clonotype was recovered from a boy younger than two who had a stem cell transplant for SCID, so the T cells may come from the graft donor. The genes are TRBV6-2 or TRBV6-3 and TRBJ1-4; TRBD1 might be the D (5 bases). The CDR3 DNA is TGTGCCAGCAGCCCTCAGGGTTTGTCTGAAAAACTGTTTTTT. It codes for CASSPQGLSEKLFF.